Detailed here is one T cell receptor (beta chain). Its antigen is not known. The sample belongs to a study of cytomegalovirus exposure and HLA in healthy donors. Study-wide results and limits: Diagnosis of cytomegalovirus status made by the classifier reportedly showed high specificity and sensitivity. Later analysis showed most CMV-associated TCR beta chains appearing HLA-restricted.

PCR employed 60 Vbeta and 13 Jbeta primers. Sequencing used immunoSEQ multiplex PCR; TCRdb keeps in-frame clones, though not all of them. The data contain roughly 130,000 clones, about 82% of them singletons. The CDR3 is 16 residues long. The germline gives CDR1 ENHRY, CDR2 SYGVKD. J gave up 10 bases and V 4 bases, and 12 bases lay outside the gene matches. The chain has TRBV10-3 and TRBJ2-1; 11 nucleotides align to TRBD2. The sequencing input was PBMCs. This TCR derives from a boy between 5 and 17 years old in good health and CMV-seronegative. In DNA form, the CDR3 reads TGTGCCATCAGTGTAACGACCGGGACTAGCGGTCAGGAGCAGTTCTTC. This translates into CAISVTTGTSGQEQFF.